One sample yielded the 25 T cell receptor beta chains listed below, sequenced in a study of CD8+ T cells in alopecia areata. Sequencing used cDNA as its template, made by extracting RNA and reverse transcribing it. The assay was immunoSEQ multiplex PCR, and TCRdb's table has in-frame clones only and misses some. The table lists some 95,000 clones, roughly two fifths of them singletons. The sequencing sample was made of CD4+ T cells sorted from blood. All receptors derive from a human donor with alopecia areata.

This clone was found a few times. The chain has TRBV7-2 and TRBJ2-6; 10 bases are shared with TRBD1. The CDR3 length is 19 residues. V lost 4 bases to trimming and J lost 2 bases; unmatched junction nucleotides: 11. CDR1 and CDR2 (germline): SGHTA, FQGNSA. The CDR3 DNA reads as TGTGCCAGCAGCTCCAAAGGGACAGGGGTTGTTGCTGGGGCCAACGTCCTGACTTTC. Translated: CASSSKGTGVVAGANVLTF.

This clone was detected only a few times. J is TRBJ2-7 and V is TRBV20-1, with TRBD2 matching 13 bases. Germline lookup yields CDR1 DFQATT and CDR2 SNEGSKA (reference sequence). The trim removed 6 bases at V and 11 bases at J, leaving 4 bases unmatched. The CDR3 has 11 amino acids. CDR3 nucleotides: TGCAGTGCCACCGGGACTAGCGGGAAGTACTTC. Its protein product is CSATGTSGKYF.

This clone showed up just a few times. The rearrangement uses TRBV28 and TRBJ2-7; D possibly corresponds to TRBD2 (5 bases). Trimming removed 1 base at V and 6 bases at J, with 10 bases between. The CDR3 sequence is 13 residues long. Germline CDR1 reads MDHEN; CDR2 reads SYDVKM. The CDR3 DNA is TGTGCCAGCAGTTTATTGCACAGCGGCGAGCAGTACTTC. Encoded protein: CASSLLHSGEQYF.

This clone was recorded a few times. The chain couples TRBV30 to TRBJ2-3; TRBD2 might be the D (5 bases). This CDR3 has 14 residues. The germline V and J ends were trimmed by 2 bases and 6 bases, with 15 bases remaining between them. Germline CDR1 GTSNPN, CDR2 SVGIG (reference sequence). The CDR3 DNA follows: TGTGCCTGGAGTTGGTCGTCGGGAACCGATACGCAGTATTTT. Translated, it gives CAWSWSSGTDTQYF.

This clone has a handful of counts. The V call is TRBV27, the J call TRBJ2-6; D uncertain. This CDR3 spans 13 amino acids. Germline V gives CDR1 MNHEY, CDR2 SMNVEV (reference sequence). The V gene lost 6 bases and the J gene lost 3 bases, with 6 bases spanning the gap. The CDR3 here is CASSPFGANVLTF. The CDR3 DNA sequence: TGTGCCAGCAGCCCATTTGGGGCCAACGTCCTGACTTTC.

The chain combines TRBV7-2 with TRBJ2-5; D is perhaps TRBD1 (5 bases). Germline V gives CDR1 SGHTA, CDR2 FQGNSA. The CDR3 is made up of 14 amino acids. V dropped 3 bases and J dropped 1 base, with 9 bases sitting between them. The chain's CDR3 is CASSFLTVQETQYF. CDR3 nucleotides: TGTGCCAGCAGCTTTCTGACAGTCCAAGAGACCCAGTACTTC. Based on the CDR3 plus reference TRBV7-2 and TRBJ2-5, the full variable domain is GAGVSQSPSNKVTEKGKDVELRCDPISGHTALYWYRQSLGQGLEFLIYFQGNSAPDKSGLPSDRFSAERTGGSVSTLTIQRTQQEDSAVYLCASSFLTVQETQYFGPGTRLLVL.

This chain links TRBV28 with TRBJ1-2, with a tentative D call TRBD1 (5 bases). Germline values: CDR1 MDHEN, CDR2 SYDVKM. Trimming stripped 6 bases from V and 0 bases from J, with 14 bases between. The CDR3 loop spans 15 amino acids. The CDR3 reads CASRNSGGPNYGYTF. The CDR3 nucleotides read TGTGCCAGCAGGAATAGCGGGGGTCCTAACTATGGCTACACCTTC.

The chain couples TRBV6-5 to TRBJ1-1, with 9 bases identical to TRBD1. The germline gives CDR1 MNHEY, CDR2 SVGAGI. V shed 3 bases, J shed 7 bases, and the junction held 9 bases outside the gene matches. CDR3 length: 15 residues. CDR3 sequence reads: CASSYLRTGDVEAFF. CDR3 nucleotides: TGTGCCAGCAGTTATTTGCGGACAGGGGACGTTGAAGCTTTCTTT.

This chain joins TRBV7-9 and TRBJ2-5; TRBD1 aligns across 9 bases. With V trimmed by 5 bases and J by 5 bases, 6 bases remained unmatched. There are 14 residues in the CDR3. Germline V lookup: CDR1 SEHNR, CDR2 FQNEAQ (reference sequence). This CDR3 is CASSPGTGHETQYF. The CDR3 DNA follows: TGTGCCAGCAGCCCCGGGACAGGGCATGAGACCCAGTACTTC.

V gene TRBV15 combines with J gene TRBJ2-1; TRBD2 agrees at 7 bases. The germline CDR1 and CDR2 sequences are LNHNV and YYDKDF (reference sequence). CDR3 length: 14 residues. V lost 1 base and J lost 8; bases outside the gene matches: 5. The CDR3 DNA reads TGTGCCACCAGCAGAGGTACGGCGGGAGATGAGCAGTTCTTC. As protein: CATSRGTAGDEQFF.

In this sample, this clone turned up a few times. The chain carries TRBV7-2 and TRBJ2-5, with D perhaps TRBD1 (6 bases). V was shortened by 5 bases and J by 1 base, with 11 bases between the two germline ends. The germline CDR1 and CDR2 sequences are SGHTA and FQGNSA. This CDR3 comprises 14 residues. The CDR3 loop reads CASSIGGVQETQYF. The DNA for the CDR3 is TGTGCCAGCAGCATAGGGGGAGTCCAAGAGACCCAGTACTTC.

The chain joins TRBV7-2 to TRBJ2-1; D ambiguous. Germline V gene sequence: CDR1 SGHTA, CDR2 FQGNSA. The germline V and J ends were trimmed by 1 base and 6 bases, with 10 bases remaining between them. The CDR3 is made up of 14 amino acids. In DNA, the CDR3 is TGTGCCAGCAGCTTAGAGATAGCCCGCAATGAGCAGTTCTTC. Translated, it gives CASSLEIARNEQFF.

This clone appeared once. The chain joins TRBV2 to TRBJ2-4, with 8 bases fitting TRBD2. CDR3 length equals 14 residues. Germline loops: CDR1 SNHLY, CDR2 FYNNEI. V dropped 6 bases and J dropped 6; count of bases not matched to a gene: 7. CDR3 amino acids: CASRFGGGLNIQYF. CDR3 nucleotide sequence: TGTGCCAGCAGGTTCGGCGGGGGGCTAAACATTCAGTACTTC.

A remark on this clone: This sample also contains other DNA sequences that code for the same CDR3. V gene TRBV29-1 combines with J gene TRBJ1-1; D is perhaps TRBD1 (5 bases). The germline V gene has CDR1 SQVTM and CDR2 ANQGSEA. Trimming left V 4 bases short and J 0 bases short, with 9 bases between. The CDR3 runs to 13 residues. CDR3 loop: CSVGGVLNTEAFF. The CDR3 DNA sequence: TGCAGCGTTGGGGGGGTCTTGAACACTGAAGCTTTCTTT.

V usage is TRBV29-1 and J usage is TRBJ2-3; D may match TRBD1 or TRBD2 (5 bases each). V was shortened by 7 bases and J by 2 bases, with 19 bases between the two germline ends. Germline CDR1 SQVTM, CDR2 ANQGSEA. CDR3 length equals 15 residues. CDR3 sequence reads: CSAGKSTGLTDTQYF. The CDR3 nucleotides are TGCAGCGCGGGGAAATCAACAGGTCTCACAGATACGCAGTATTTT.

J is TRBJ2-7 and V is TRBV20-1, with D perhaps TRBD1 (6 bases). This CDR3 contains 11 residues. Trimming took 6 bases from V and 3 from J, leaving 9 bases between them. CDR1 and CDR2 from the germline V gene are DFQATT and SNEGSKA (reference sequence). The CDR3 DNA is TGCAGTGCAAACAGGGTCTACGAGCAGTACTTC. Translated: CSANRVYEQYF.

The gene calls are TRBV30 and TRBJ2-5; a weak D match, TRBD2 (6 bases). V was trimmed by 3 bases and J by 4 bases, leaving 15 bases between them. CDR3 length equals 14 residues. Germline CDR1 and CDR2: GTSNPN and SVGIG (reference sequence). The CDR3: CAWRPTFGGETQYF. CDR3 nucleotide sequence: TGTGCCTGGAGGCCGACATTCGGGGGAGAGACCCAGTACTTC.

This clone was seen a handful of times. This sample also contains other DNA sequences that code for the same CDR3. This chain links TRBV29-1 with TRBJ1-3; no clear D gene. Trimming shortened V by 3 bases and J by 7 bases, and 7 bases separated the two germline ends. There are 11 residues in the CDR3. Germline CDR1 is SQVTM and CDR2 is ANQGSEA. CDR3 DNA sequence: TGCAGCGTTGACCGCGGGAACACCATATATTTT. It specifies CSVDRGNTIYF.

Note on this clone: This sample also contains other DNA sequences that code for the same CDR3. The chain combines TRBV30 with TRBJ1-1, with D uncertain. The CDR3 length is 12 residues. The germline V gene has CDR1 GTSNPN and CDR2 SVGIG (reference sequence). With 1 base removed from V and 1 base from J, the gap between germline ends came to 4 bases. CDR3 DNA sequence: TGTGCCTGGAGTGGGGGGAACACTGAAGCTTTCTTT. Residues: CAWSGGNTEAFF.

The chain links TRBV28 to TRBJ2-3; TRBD2 aligns across 7 bases. Germline V gene lookup returns CDR1 MDHEN and CDR2 SYDVKM. V lost 8 bases, J lost 0 bases, and 8 bases stayed unmatched. This CDR3 comprises 15 residues. This CDR3 is CASCKAGRSTDTQYF. The CDR3 DNA reads as TGTGCCAGCTGTAAAGCGGGGCGAAGCACAGATACGCAGTATTTT.

This clone has just a few counts. The chain uses TRBV2 and TRBJ1-1; unclear D gene. The germline V and J ends were trimmed by 3 bases and 1 base, with 12 bases remaining between them. CDR3 length equals 15 residues. Germline CDR1 is SNHLY and CDR2 is FYNNEI. CDR3 DNA sequence: TGTGCCAGCAGTGACATGAATGGAGGGAACACTGAAGCTTTCTTT. Translating it yields CASSDMNGGNTEAFF.

This clone was picked up many times. The chain couples TRBV7-9 to TRBJ1-1; the match to TRBD1 covers 8 bases. Germline V gene lookup returns CDR1 SEHNR and CDR2 FQNEAQ (reference sequence). Trimming at V came to 4 bases and at J to 4 bases, leaving 11 bases not matched to a gene. The CDR3 is 16 amino acids. CDR3 DNA sequence: TGTGCCAGCAGCTCGGGACAGGCGATAAGGGGCACTGAAGCTTTCTTT. As protein: CASSSGQAIRGTEAFF.

V usage is TRBV7-6 and J usage is TRBJ2-3; D uncertain. CDR1 is SGHVS, CDR2 FNYEAQ, per germline. Trimming pared 1 base from V and 3 bases from J, leaving 2 bases between. The CDR3 runs 12 residues. CDR3: CASSLGTDTQYF. In nucleotides, the CDR3 is TGTGCCAGCAGCTTAGGGACAGATACGCAGTATTTT.

This clone was recorded a few times. CDR3 sequence reads: CATSGGLAGDNEQFF. The CDR3 DNA is TGTGCCACCAGCGGGGGACTAGCGGGGGACAATGAGCAGTTCTTC. This chain connects TRBV15 to TRBJ2-1, with TRBD2 matching over 14 bases. The CDR3 consists of 15 residues. CDR1 and CDR2 (germline): LNHNV, YYDKDF (reference sequence). The J segment lost 5 bases and the V segment lost 5 bases, leaving 2 bases of the junction unmatched.

This sequence joins TRBV30 and TRBJ2-3; D is ambiguous. Deletions cut 5 bases from V and 2 bases from J, with 8 bases between. The CDR3 is made up of 12 amino acids. The germline CDR1 and CDR2 sequences are GTSNPN and SVGIG (reference sequence). The chain's CDR3 is CAWAFTTDTQYF. CDR3 in DNA: TGTGCCTGGGCCTTCACCACAGATACGCAGTATTTT.